This TCR beta chain stems from a study of memory CD4+ T cells and cytomegalovirus serostatus. Findings and caveats of the study: Suggested: most of the CMV-linked TCR signature lies in CD4+ memory cells.

Single viable CD3+CD4+CD8-CD45RO+ cells were sorted as the memory CD4+ T cells. The CDR3 runs 14 residues. J was trimmed by 1 base and V by 4 bases; bases with no gene match: 2. Germline V gene data show CDR1 as SGDLS and CDR2 as YYNGEE. This clone occurred a few times. Its target is not known. Assay: immunoSEQ multiplex PCR; the TCRdb copy retains only in-frame clones and omits some. Among under 50,000 clones listed, around 78% were seen once. The sample was memory CD4+ T cells from blood. The clonotype was recovered from an adult in good health and CMV-seronegative. V is TRBV9 and J is TRBJ1-1, with 9 bases fitting TRBD1. CDR3 region: CASSLGQGNTEAFF. The CDR3 region has the DNA TGTGCCAGCAGCTTGGGACAGGGGAACACTGAAGCTTTCTTT.